This T cell receptor beta chain was found in a study of blood T cell repertoires in COVID-19. Participants were aged about 18 to 90 years, lived in around 22 US areas, and enrolled virtually. Cohort placement rested on clinical history that participants reported themselves. The authors' processing: Counts of nucleated cells, estimated from reference gene primer amplification, were obtained. TCRdb's table, derived via immunoSEQ multiplex PCR, lists solely in-frame clones and lacks some. Clone size and the V and J calls come from that table; the DNA yielded D and trimming. The data contain 300,000 to 350,000 clones, nearly 90% of them seen just once; the ten biggest clones take up approximately 4.3%. V was trimmed by 3 bases and J by 5 bases, leaving 17 bases between them. Germline V CDR1 and CDR2: SGHKS, YYEKEE (reference sequence). This CDR3 has 15 amino acids.

V gene TRBV5-5 combines with J gene TRBJ1-2, with a possible D match to TRBD1 (5 bases). The sample taken for sequencing was PBMCs or T cells enriched from blood (not recorded which). The source is a woman under 30 with acute COVID-19. CDR3 in amino acids: CASSSTFTGAYGYTF. The CDR3 DNA reads as TGTGCCAGCAGCTCTACGTTTACAGGCGCATATGGCTACACCTTC.